This TCR beta chain was profiled in a study of graft-versus-host responses after intestinal transplantation. The overall study: Transplants were multivisceral, liver-intestinal, or isolated intestinal. Uniformly, recipients were administered anti-thymocyte globulin induction with subsequent tacrolimus and steroids for around three years.

The CDR3 spans 16 residues. The germline V gene encodes CDR1 MGHRA and CDR2 YSYEKL. The V and J ends lost 2 bases and 7 bases respectively, with 18 bases between them. The method was immunoSEQ multiplex PCR; TCRdb's version includes in-frame clones alone and lacks a portion of them. The data hold about 110,000 clones, with more than 85% observed a single time. Regarding this clone: Antigen specificity is unknown.

The genes are TRBV4-1 and TRBJ2-1; D is uncertain. The clonotype comes from a human donor who was the organ donor for an intestinal transplant. Sequences were derived from unstimulated CD8+ T cells sorted from spleen or lymph node cells, sampled before transplant. Here the CDR3 DNA reads TGCGCCAGCAGCCAAAACTATATTCCGCAATCTAATGAGCAGTTCTTC. This gives the protein CASSQNYIPQSNEQFF.